This paragraph covers one T cell receptor (beta chain) sequence. At least ten counts were recorded for this clonotype. Its antigen has not been determined. No quality values exist for individual bases; no much larger clone is one base distant. The sample originates from a study of Graves' ophthalmopathy and Graves' hyperthyroidism (dated by TCRdb to the late 2010s). About the full investigation: Peripheral blood was collected before any treatment was given, at the time of initial diagnosis. To tell Graves' ophthalmopathy apart from Graves' hyperthyroidism, and to predict which patients would progress to ophthalmopathy, the study relied on TCR beta repertoire signatures. In total, under 150 blood samples were TCR-sequenced: around 42 ophthalmopathy, over 70 hyperthyroidism and approximately 17 hyperthyroidism-to-ophthalmopathy patients. A discovery set of 95 to 100 patients (roughly 41 ophthalmopathy, approximately 58 stable hyperthyroidism) was enrolled to explore V-J signatures distinguishing ophthalmopathy from hyperthyroidism. An independent validation cohort comprised 18 hyperthyroidism patients and roughly 15 patients who later progressed from hyperthyroidism to ophthalmopathy. In roughly six hyperthyroidism patients, T-cell repertoires of thyroid tissue and blood were compared. Following sample collection, hyperthyroidism patients were given methimazole at a starting dose of 30 mg daily, and ophthalmopathy patients were given high-dose intravenous methylprednisolone.

For repertoire sequencing, the TCR beta CDR3 regions were amplified from RNA transcripts. The first round was an RT-PCR using HTBI primers with the Qiagen OneStep RT-PCR kit, and this first round was followed by a second-round multiplex PCR, then size selection and purification. Libraries were sequenced on an Illumina HiSeq2000 using paired-end 100 bp reads. Per the authors' processing: Reads were processed with SOAPnuke, discarding reads with adapters, uncalled bases, mean Phred below 15, or no exact constant-primer or identifier match. COPE v1.2.5 was used to merge high-quality paired reads. Each unique nucleotide sequence was defined as a clonotype, and clonotypes were aligned to IMGT TRB V, D and J references with MiTCR v1.1. The analysis was limited to V-J combinations with a frequency above 0.0001, which together covered approximately 99% of the repertoires. A TCR clonal expansion and chaos score per V-J combination was defined as the ratio of F50 clonal expansion to chaos observed in the TCRdist matrix. Welch's t-statistics and random forest were used to reduce the features to roughly 14 V-J combinations, which were then used as input to a naive Bayes classifier. The similarity between thyroid and blood repertoires was quantified using the Morisita-Horn index. The public reads were reanalyzed by TCRdb: fastp trimming at Q25, MiXCR alignment, in-frame beta chains only. A single entry per CDR3 protein holds the most common genes and DNA from its merged rows. The V and J calls reflect TCRdb's pipeline rather than the authors' work. Across this sample there are around 600,000 distinct CDR3 sequences, with about 38% seen only once. The ten most abundant clones make up more than 2.5% of the sample.

The ophthalmopathy patients had moderately to severely active disease, with a Clinical Activity Score of 3 or higher, a NOSPECS grade of 4 or higher, and a disease duration of less than 3 months. Patients were excluded if they had other autoimmune diseases, uncontrolled infections, pregnancy or lactation. Diagnosis was based on clinical symptoms, serum thyroxine, TRAb, thyroid ultrasound and orbital computed tomography. PBMCs were isolated from about 9.2 ml of fresh peripheral blood by Ficoll-Paque density gradient centrifugation. Total RNA was extracted using Trizol reagent, and RNA quality was checked on an Agilent 2100 Bioanalyzer. Summary of the overall study and its limitations: No statistical method was used to predetermine the sample size, and group allocation was not hidden from the investigators. Most expanded thyroid clonotypes with a frequency above 0.001 also appeared in blood, which suggests that blood repertoires may reflect the immune response in the thyroid. In validation, the model predicted ophthalmopathy progression with more than 70% sensitivity and approximately 78% specificity; some twelve predicted patients were CT-confirmed with GO in a median of 6.5 months. In cross-validation, the 13-signature model distinguished ophthalmopathy from stable hyperthyroidism with approximately 85% sensitivity and around 81% specificity, and in the test set the corresponding values were approximately 80% and 68%.

The CDR3 spans 13 residues, from the cysteine through the phenylalanine. The retained sequence is limited to the CDR3, 39 bases, with the frame set at the first base. As encoded in the germline V gene, CDR1 is SGHDT while CDR2 is YYEEEE. Cut back by 5 bases and 1 base, the V and J ends lie 9 bases apart. The rearrangement combines TRBV5-6 with TRBJ1-1; the D gene is unclear. This TCR derives from an adult man with Graves' ophthalmopathy. Source material: peripheral blood. The CDR3 reads CASSRDPNTEAFF. Here is the DNA: TGTGCCAGCAGTCGAGACCCGAACACTGAAGCTTTCTTT. Where the CDR3 stops, the reference TRBV5-6 and TRBJ1-1 genes take over; the full variable domain is DAGVTQSPTHLIKTRGQQVTLRCSPKSGHDTVSWYQQALGQGPQFIFQYYEEEERQRGNFPDRFSGHQFPNYSSELNVNALLLGDSALYLCASSRDPNTEAFFGQGTRLTVV.